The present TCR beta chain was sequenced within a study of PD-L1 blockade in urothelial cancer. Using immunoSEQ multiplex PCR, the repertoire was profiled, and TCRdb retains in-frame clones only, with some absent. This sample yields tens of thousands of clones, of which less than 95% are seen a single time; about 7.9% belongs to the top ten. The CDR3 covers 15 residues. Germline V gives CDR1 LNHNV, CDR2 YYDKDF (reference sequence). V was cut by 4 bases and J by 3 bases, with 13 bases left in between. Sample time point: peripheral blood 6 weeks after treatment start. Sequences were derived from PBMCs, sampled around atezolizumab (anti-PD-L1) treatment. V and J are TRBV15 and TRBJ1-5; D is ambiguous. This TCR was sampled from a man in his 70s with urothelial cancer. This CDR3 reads CATSMEPGSNQPQHF. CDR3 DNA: TGTGCCACCAGCATGGAGCCGGGGTCCAATCAGCCCCAGCATTTT.